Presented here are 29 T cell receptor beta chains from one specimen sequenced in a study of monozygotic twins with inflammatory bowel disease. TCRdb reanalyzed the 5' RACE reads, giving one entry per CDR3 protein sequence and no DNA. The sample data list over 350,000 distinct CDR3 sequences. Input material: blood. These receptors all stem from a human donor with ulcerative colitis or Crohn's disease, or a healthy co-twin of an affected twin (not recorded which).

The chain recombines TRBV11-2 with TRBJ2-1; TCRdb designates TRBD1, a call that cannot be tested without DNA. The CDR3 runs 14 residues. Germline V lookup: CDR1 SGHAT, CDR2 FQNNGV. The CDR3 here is CASSSTTGYNEQFF. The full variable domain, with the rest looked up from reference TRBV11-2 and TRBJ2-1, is EAGVAQSPRYKIIEKRQSVAFWCNPISGHATLYWYQQILGQGPKLLIQFQNNGVVDDSQLPKDRFSAERLKGVDSTLKIQPAKLEDSAVYLCASSSTTGYNEQFFGPGTRLTVL.

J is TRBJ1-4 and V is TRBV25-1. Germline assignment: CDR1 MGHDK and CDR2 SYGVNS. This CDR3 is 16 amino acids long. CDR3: CASSESEGGTNEKLFF.

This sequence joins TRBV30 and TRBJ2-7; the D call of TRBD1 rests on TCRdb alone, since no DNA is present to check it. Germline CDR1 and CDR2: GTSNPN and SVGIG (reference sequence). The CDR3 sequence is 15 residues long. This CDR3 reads CAWSGGQGRGYEQYF.

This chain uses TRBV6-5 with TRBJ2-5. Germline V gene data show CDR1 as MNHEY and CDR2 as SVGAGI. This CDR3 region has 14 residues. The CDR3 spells CASSYVGNQETQYF.

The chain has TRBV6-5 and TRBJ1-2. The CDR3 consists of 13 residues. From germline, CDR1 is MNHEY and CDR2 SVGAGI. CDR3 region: CASSRDTATGYTF.

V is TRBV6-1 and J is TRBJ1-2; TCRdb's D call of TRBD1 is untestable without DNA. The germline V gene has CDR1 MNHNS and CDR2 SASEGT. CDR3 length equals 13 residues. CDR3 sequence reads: CASSATEPYGYTF.

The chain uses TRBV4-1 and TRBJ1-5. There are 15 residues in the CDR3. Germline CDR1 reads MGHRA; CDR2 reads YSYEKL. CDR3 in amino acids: CASSPPMGSNQPQHF.

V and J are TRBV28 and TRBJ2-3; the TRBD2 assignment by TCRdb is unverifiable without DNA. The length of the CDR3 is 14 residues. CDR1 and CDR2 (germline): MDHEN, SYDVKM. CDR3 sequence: CASSLVGALNTQYF.

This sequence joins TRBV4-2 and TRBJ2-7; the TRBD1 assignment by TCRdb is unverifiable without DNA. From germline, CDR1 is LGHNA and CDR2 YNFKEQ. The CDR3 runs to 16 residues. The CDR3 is CASSQDGTRNSYEQYF.

CDR3 residues: CASSFSGGRSYNEQFF. The chain joins TRBV5-6 to TRBJ2-1; without DNA, the TCRdb call of TRBD1 cannot be checked. Per germline, CDR1 SGHDT and CDR2 YYEEEE. This CDR3 is 16 amino acids long.

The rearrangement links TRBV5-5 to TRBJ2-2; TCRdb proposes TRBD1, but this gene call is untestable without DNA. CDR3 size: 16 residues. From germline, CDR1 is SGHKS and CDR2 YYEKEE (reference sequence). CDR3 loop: CASSDTPGAITGELFF.

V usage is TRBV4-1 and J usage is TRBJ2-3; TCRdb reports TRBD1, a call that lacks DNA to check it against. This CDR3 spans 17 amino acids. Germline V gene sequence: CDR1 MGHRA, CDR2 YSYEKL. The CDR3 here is CASSQDAPGQQRDTQYF.

The CDR3 sequence: CASSESLYGIRQETQYF. The J gene is TRBJ2-5, the V gene TRBV25-1. The germline V gene encodes CDR1 MGHDK and CDR2 SYGVNS. There are 17 residues in the CDR3.

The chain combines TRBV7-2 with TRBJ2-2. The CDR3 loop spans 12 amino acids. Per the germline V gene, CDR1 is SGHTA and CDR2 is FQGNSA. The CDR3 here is CASSFYAGELFF.

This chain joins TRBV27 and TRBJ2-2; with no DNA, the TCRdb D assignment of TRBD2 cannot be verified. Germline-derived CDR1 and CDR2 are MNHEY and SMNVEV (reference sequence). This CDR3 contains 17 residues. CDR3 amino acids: CASSPRTWRGNTGELFF.

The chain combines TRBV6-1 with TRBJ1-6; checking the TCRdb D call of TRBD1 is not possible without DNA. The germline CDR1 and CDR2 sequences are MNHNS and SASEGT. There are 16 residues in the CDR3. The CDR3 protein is CASRRDRSSYNSPLHF.

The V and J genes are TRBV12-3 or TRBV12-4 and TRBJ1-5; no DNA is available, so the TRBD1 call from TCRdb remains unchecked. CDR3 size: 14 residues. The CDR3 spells CASSDRGPYQPQHF.

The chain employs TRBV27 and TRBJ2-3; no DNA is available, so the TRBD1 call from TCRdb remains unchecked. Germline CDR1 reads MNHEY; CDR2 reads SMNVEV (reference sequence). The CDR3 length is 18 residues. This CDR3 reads CASSFYPGRGSSTDTQYF.

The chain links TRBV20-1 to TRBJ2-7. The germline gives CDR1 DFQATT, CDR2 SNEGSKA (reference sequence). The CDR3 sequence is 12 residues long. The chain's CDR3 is CSATGGSYEQYF.

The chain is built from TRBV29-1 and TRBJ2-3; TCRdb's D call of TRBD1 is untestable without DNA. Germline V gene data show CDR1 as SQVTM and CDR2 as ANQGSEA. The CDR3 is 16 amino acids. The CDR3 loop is CSVEELGRGRSDTQYF.

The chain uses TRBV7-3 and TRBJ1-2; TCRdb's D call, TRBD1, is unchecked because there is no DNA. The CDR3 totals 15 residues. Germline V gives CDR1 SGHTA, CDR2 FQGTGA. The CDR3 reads CASSLQGAPGDGYTF.

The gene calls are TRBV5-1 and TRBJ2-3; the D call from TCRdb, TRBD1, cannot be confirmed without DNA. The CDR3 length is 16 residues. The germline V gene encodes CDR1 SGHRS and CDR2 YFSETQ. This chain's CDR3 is CASSSGTGIGTDTQYF.

The chain's CDR3 is CSGRDRYELFF. J is TRBJ2-1 and V is TRBV29-1; TCRdb selects TRBD1, and the lack of DNA leaves this call unchecked. Per germline, CDR1 SQVTM and CDR2 ANQGSEA. The CDR3 consists of 11 residues.

The chain's CDR3 is CASSYSQYEQYF. This rearrangement joins TRBV6-2 or TRBV6-3 to TRBJ2-7. Per germline, CDR1 MNHEY and CDR2 SVGEGT. This CDR3 is built from 12 residues.

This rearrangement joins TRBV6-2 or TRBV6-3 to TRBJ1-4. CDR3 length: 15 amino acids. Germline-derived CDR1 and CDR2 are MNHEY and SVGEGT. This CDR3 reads CASSAAGTGREKLFF.

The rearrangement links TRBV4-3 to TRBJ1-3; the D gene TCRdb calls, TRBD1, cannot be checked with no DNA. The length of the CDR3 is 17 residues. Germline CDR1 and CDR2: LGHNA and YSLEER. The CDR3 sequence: CTSSQATTGIGGNTIYF.

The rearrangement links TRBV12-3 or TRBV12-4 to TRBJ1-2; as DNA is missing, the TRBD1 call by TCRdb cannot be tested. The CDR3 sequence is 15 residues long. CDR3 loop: CASSIPGTANYGYTF.

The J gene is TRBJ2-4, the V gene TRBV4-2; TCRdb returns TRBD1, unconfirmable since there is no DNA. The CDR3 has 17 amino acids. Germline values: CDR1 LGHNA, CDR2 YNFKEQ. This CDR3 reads CASSQILQGATKNIQYF.

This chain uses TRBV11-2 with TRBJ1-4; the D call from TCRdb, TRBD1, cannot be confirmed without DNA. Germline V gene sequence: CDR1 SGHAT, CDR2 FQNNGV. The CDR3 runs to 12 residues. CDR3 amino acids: CASSPRVDQLFF.